Many counts were recorded for the clone carrying this T cell receptor beta chain. The data belong to a study of T cells after yellow fever vaccination. Overall study context: Separation of EM, EMRA, CM and Tscm memory subsets by sorting relied on CD3, CD45RA, CCR7 and CD95.

This CDR3 is 17 amino acids long. In germline, CDR1 is SGHTA, CDR2 FQGNSA. With 3 bases removed from V and 8 bases from J, the gap between germline ends came to 23 bases. 5'RACE template switching generated TCR cDNA, adding a universal primer site and UMIs. One entry per CDR3 protein, called by TCRdb with MiXCR from the 5' RACE reads. This sample has tens of thousands of distinct CDR3 sequences, with around 3.4% found just once. Regarding the study as a whole: It was a weaker secondary response, yet one that peaked faster, at day 5 versus 15.

The sequence derives from a young man who received the YFV17D yellow fever vaccine. This chain links TRBV7-2 with TRBJ2-1; D might be TRBD1 or TRBD2, each matching 6 bases. Material: PBMCs, either bulk or a sorted T-cell subset (CD4+, CD8+, memory, or dextramer-sorted; not recorded which), obtained more than 40 days after the first yellow fever vaccination. This chain's CDR3 is CASSFGLRGAGADEQFF. CDR3 in DNA: TGTGCCAGCAGCTTCGGGTTAAGGGGGGCAGGGGCCGATGAGCAGTTCTTC.